This TCR beta chain was sequenced for a study of OX40 agonist ivuxolimab in advanced cancers. Overall study context: Patients enrolled in dose escalation were diagnosed with hepatocellular carcinoma, melanoma, renal cell or head and neck cancer. Anti-PD-1, anti-PD-L1 or anti-CTLA-4 therapy given earlier was allowed, and roughly 40% had some.

Study-wide points: Both blood CD4+ and CD8+ T cells showed clonal growth by week 6 at 0.1 to 3.0 mg/kg. Patients who responded partially at 0.1-3.0 mg/kg showed clonal expansion ranking among the lowest.

As for this clone: Antigen unknown.

Assay used: immunoSEQ multiplex PCR; TCRdb lists only in-frame clones, some missing. The table lists about 21,000 clones, around 87% of them singletons, with around 15% in the top ten. The germline V gene encodes CDR1 SGHNT and CDR2 YYREEE (reference sequence). The V segment lost 2 bases and the J segment 1 base; nucleotides outside the gene matches: 9. CDR3 length: 17 amino acids. The specimen was CD4+ or CD8+ T cells sorted from blood, collected in a trial of the OX40 agonist ivuxolimab. The chain has TRBV5-4 and TRBJ1-2, with TRBD1 matching over 9 bases. The sequence was obtained from an adult with an advanced solid tumor such as melanoma, head and neck, liver or kidney cancer. The CDR3, as DNA: TGTGCCAGCAGCTTAGACAGGGGGGTCCCGCTTAACTATGGCTACACCTTC. Its protein product is CASSLDRGVPLNYGYTF.